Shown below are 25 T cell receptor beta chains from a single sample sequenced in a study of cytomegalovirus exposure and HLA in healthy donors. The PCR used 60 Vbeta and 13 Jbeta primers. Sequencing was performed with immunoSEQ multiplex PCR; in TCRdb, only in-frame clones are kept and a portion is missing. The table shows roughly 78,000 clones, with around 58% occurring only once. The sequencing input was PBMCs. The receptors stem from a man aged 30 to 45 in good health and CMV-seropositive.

The CDR3 is CASSQDRRRQNEQFF. In DNA, the CDR3 is TGCGCCAGCAGCCAAGATAGGCGGCGCCAGAATGAGCAGTTCTTC. The chain combines TRBV4-3 with TRBJ2-1; D ambiguous. The CDR3 is 15 amino acids. Germline CDR1 LGHNA, CDR2 YSLEER. The V end lost 0 bases, the J end lost 7 bases, and 13 bases lay between the germline ends.

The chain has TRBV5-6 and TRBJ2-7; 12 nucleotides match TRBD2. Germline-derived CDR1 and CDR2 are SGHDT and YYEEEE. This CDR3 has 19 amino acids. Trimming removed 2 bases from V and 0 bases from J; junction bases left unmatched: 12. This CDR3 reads CASSFQSSGRALRSYEQYF. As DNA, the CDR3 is TGTGCCAGCAGCTTTCAATCTAGCGGGAGGGCCCTTCGCTCCTACGAGCAGTACTTC.

The CDR3 DNA sequence: TGTGCCAGCAGTGAGCGGACAGGTCGAACGAGGGAGACCCAGTACTTC. Protein product: CASSERTGRTRETQYF. The V gene is TRBV2, the J gene TRBJ2-5, with 7 bases aligning to TRBD1. After removal of 3 bases from V and 5 bases from J, the junction contained 12 bases not matched to a gene. Per germline, CDR1 SNHLY and CDR2 FYNNEI. The CDR3 runs to 16 residues.

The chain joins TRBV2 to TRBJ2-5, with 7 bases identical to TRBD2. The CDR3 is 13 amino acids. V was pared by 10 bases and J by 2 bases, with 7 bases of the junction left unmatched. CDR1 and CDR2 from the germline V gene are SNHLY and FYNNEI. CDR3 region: CATRGGRQETQYF. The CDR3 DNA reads TGTGCCACCCGGGGAGGGCGGCAAGAGACCCAGTACTTC.

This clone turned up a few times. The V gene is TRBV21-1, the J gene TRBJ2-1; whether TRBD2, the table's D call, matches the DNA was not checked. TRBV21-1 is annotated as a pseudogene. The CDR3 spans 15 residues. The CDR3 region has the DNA TGTGCCAGCAGCAAAGCACGGGAGGCGGAAGATGAGCAGTTCTTC. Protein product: CASSKAREAEDEQFF.

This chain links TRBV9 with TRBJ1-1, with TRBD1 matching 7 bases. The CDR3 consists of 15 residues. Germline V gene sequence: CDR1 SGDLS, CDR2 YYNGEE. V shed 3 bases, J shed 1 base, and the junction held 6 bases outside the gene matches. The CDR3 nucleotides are TGTGCCAGCAGCGAACAGGGACAGCAGAACACTGAAGCTTTCTTT. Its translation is CASSEQGQQNTEAFF.

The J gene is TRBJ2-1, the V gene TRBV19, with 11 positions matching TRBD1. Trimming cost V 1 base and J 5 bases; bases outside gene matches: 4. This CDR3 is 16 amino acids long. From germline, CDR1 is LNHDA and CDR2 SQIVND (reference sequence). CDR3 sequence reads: CASSIGRTGGHNEQFF. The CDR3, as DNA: TGTGCCAGTAGTATAGGGAGGACAGGGGGCCACAATGAGCAGTTCTTC.

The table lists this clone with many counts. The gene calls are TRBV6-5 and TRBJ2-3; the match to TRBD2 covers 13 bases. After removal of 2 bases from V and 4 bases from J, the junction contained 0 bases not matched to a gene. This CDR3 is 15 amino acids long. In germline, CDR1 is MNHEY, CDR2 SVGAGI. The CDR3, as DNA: TGTGCCAGCAGTTACACTAGCGGGGGGGCAGATACGCAGTATTTT. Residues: CASSYTSGGADTQYF.

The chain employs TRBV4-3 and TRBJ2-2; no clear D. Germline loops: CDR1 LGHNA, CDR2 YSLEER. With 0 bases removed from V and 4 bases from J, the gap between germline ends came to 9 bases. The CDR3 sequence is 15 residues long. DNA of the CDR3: TGCGCCAGCAGCCAAGATCGAGTTCCCACCGGGGAGCTGTTTTTT. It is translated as CASSQDRVPTGELFF.

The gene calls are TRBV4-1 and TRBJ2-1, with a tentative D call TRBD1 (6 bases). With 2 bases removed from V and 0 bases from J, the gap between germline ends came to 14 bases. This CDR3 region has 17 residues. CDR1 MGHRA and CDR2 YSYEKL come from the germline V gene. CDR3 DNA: TGCGCCAGCAGCCAACAGAATGCAGGGGTCTCCTACAATGAGCAGTTCTTC. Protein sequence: CASSQQNAGVSYNEQFF.

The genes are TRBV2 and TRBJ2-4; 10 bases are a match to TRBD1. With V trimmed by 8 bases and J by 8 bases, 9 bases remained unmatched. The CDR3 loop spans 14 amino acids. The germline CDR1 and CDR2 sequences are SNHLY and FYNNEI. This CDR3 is CASEGDRGPYIQYF. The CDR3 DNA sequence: TGTGCCAGCGAGGGAGACAGGGGGCCTTACATTCAGTACTTC. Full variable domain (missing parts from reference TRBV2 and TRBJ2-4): EPEVTQTPSHQVTQMGQEVILRCVPISNHLYFYWYRQILGQKVEFLVSFYNNEISEKSEIFDDQFSVERPDGSNFTLKIRSTKLEDSAMYFCASEGDRGPYIQYFGAGTRLSVL.

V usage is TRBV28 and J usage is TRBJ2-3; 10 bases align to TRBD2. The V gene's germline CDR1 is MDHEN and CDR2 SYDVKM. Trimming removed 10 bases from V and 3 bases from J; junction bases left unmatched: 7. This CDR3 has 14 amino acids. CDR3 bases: TGTGCCACCCGACTAGCGGGCTTGACAGATACGCAGTATTTT. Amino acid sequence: CATRLAGLTDTQYF.

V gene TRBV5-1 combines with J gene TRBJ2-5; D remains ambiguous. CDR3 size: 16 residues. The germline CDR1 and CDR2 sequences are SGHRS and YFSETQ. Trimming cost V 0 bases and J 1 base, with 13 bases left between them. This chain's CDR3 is CASSLEVAASQETQYF. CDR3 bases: TGCGCCAGCAGCTTGGAAGTAGCAGCTAGCCAAGAGACCCAGTACTTC.

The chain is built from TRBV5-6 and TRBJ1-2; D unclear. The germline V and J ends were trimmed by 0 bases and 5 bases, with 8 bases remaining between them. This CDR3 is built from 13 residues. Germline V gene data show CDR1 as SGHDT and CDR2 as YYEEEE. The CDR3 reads CASSLGAVYGYTF. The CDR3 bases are TGTGCCAGCAGCTTGGGGGCAGTGTATGGCTACACCTTC.

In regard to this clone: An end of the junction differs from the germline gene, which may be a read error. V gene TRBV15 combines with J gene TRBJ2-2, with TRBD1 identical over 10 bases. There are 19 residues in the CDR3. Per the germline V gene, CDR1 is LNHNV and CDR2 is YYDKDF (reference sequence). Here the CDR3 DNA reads TGTGCCACCAGCACCCTAGTGGGACAGGGGAACAAGAACGCCGGGGAGCTGTTTTTT. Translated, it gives CATSTLVGQGNKNAGELFF.

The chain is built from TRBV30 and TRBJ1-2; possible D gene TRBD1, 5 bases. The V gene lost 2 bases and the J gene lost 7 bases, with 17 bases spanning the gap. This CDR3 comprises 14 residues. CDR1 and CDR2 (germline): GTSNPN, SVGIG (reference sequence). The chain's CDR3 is CAWSSYGGLSGYTF. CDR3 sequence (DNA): TGTGCCTGGAGTTCTTACGGGGGACTATCTGGCTACACCTTC. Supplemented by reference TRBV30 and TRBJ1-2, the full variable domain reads SQTIHQWPATLVQPVGSPLSLECTVEGTSNPNLYWYRQAAGRGLQLLFYSVGIGQISSEVPQNLSASRPQDRQFILSSKKLLLSDSGFYLCAWSSYGGLSGYTFGSGTRLTVV.

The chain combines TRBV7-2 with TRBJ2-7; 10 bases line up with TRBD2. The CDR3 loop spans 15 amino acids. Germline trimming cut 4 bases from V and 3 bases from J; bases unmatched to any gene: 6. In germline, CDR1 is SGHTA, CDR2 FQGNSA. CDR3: CASSSYRTSGYEQYF. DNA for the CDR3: TGTGCCAGCAGCTCCTATAGGACTAGCGGCTACGAGCAGTACTTC.

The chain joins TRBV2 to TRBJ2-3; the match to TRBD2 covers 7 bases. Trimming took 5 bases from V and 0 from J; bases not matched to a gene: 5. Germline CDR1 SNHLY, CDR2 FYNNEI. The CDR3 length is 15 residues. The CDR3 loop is CASSPSRGSTDTQYF. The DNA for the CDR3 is TGTGCCAGCAGTCCCTCGCGGGGGAGCACAGATACGCAGTATTTT.

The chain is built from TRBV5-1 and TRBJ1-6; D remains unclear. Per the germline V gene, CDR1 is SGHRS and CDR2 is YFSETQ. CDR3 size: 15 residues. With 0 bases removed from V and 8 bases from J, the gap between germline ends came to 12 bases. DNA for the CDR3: TGCGCCAGCAGCTTGGCCGGAGGAGAAGATTCACCCCTCCACTTT. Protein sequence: CASSLAGGEDSPLHF.

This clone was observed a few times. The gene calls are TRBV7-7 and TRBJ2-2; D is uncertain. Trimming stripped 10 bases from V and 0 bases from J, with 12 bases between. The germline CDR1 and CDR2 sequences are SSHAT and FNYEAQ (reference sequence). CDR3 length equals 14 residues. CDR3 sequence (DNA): TGTGCCACCGCCTTTGGAGCGAACACCGGGGAGCTGTTTTTT. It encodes CATAFGANTGELFF.

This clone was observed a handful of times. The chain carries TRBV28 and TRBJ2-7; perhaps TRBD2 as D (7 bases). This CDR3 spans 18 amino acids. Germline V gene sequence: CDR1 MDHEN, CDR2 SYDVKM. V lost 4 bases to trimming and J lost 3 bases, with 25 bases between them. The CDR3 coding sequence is TGTGCCAGCAGTTGGGGGTGGGGGGGCGGCAGATTAAGCTACGAGCAGTACTTC. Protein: CASSWGWGGGRLSYEQYF. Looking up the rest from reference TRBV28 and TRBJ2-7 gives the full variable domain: DVKVTQSSRYLVKRTGEKVFLECVQDMDHENMFWYRQDPGLGLRLIYFSYDVKMKEKGDIPEGYSVSREKKERFSLILESASTNQTSMYLCASSWGWGGGRLSYEQYFGPGTRLTVT.

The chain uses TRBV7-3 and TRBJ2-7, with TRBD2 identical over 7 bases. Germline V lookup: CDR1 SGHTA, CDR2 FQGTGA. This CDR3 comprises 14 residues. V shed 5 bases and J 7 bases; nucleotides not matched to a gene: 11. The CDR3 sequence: CASSPVREAFEQYF. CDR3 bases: TGTGCCAGCAGCCCAGTACGGGAGGCTTTTGAGCAGTACTTC. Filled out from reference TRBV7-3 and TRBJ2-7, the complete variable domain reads GAGVSQTPSNKVTEKGKYVELRCDPISGHTALYWYRQSLGQGPEFLIYFQGTGAADDSGLPNDRFFAVRPEGSVSTLKIQRTERGDSAVYLCASSPVREAFEQYFGPGTRLTVT.

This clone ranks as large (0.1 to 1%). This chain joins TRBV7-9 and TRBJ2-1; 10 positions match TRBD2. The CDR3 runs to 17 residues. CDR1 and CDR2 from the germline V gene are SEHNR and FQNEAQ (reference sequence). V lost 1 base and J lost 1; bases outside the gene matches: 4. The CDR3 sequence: CASSLVGLAVSYNEQFF. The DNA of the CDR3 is TGTGCCAGCAGCTTAGTCGGACTAGCGGTTTCCTACAATGAGCAGTTCTTC.

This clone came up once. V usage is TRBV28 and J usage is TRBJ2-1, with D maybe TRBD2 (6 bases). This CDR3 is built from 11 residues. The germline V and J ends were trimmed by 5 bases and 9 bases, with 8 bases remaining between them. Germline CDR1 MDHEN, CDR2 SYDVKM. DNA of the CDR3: TGTGCCAGCAGTCCGCGGGGTGAGCAGTTCTTC. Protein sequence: CASSPRGEQFF. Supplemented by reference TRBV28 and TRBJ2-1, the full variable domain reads DVKVTQSSRYLVKRTGEKVFLECVQDMDHENMFWYRQDPGLGLRLIYFSYDVKMKEKGDIPEGYSVSREKKERFSLILESASTNQTSMYLCASSPRGEQFFGPGTRLTVL.

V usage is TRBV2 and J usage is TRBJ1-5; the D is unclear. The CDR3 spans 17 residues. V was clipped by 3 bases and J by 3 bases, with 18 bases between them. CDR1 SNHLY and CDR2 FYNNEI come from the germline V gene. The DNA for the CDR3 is TGTGCCAGCAGTGAGGGTTTGAGAACAGCCTCCAATCAGCCCCAGCATTTT. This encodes CASSEGLRTASNQPQHF.